These 8 T cell receptor beta chains were sequenced from one sample in a study of T cells in Graves' hyperthyroidism and ophthalmopathy. RNA transcripts yielded amplified TCR beta CDR3 regions. Initially, a first-round RT-PCR of the TCR CDR3 employed the HTBI primer set. In TCRdb, the multiplex PCR reads were re-called with MiXCR into one record per CDR3 protein. The table has about 300,000 distinct CDR3 sequences, roughly 17% seen once. The sequenced sample consisted of blood. The receptors stem from a man aged 25-45 years with Graves' hyperthyroidism.

Ten or more counts support this clonotype. This chain connects TRBV27 to TRBJ2-1; 10 nucleotides agree with TRBD2. Trimming at V came to 5 bases and at J to 2 bases, leaving 6 bases not matched to a gene. Germline CDR1 reads MNHEY; CDR2 reads SMNVEV (reference sequence). The CDR3 is 16 residues long. The CDR3 DNA follows: TGTGCCAGCAGTGATGCCGGACTAGCGGCCTACAATGAGCAGTTCTTC. Its translation is CASSDAGLAAYNEQFF.

The count of this clonotype is one. This sequence joins TRBV10-1 and TRBJ2-1; D might be TRBD1 (5 bases). V dropped 0 bases and J dropped 9 bases, with 6 bases sitting between them. Germline V gene sequence: CDR1 WNHNN, CDR2 SYGVQD (reference sequence). The CDR3 sequence is 12 residues long. This CDR3 is CASSESGREQFF. CDR3 coding DNA: TGCGCCAGCAGTGAGTCGGGGCGTGAGCAGTTCTTC.

This clonotype was observed at least ten times. The chain links TRBV2 to TRBJ2-5; TRBD1 matches 9 bases. The V and J ends lost 6 bases and 9 bases, in that order; junction bases with no gene match: 8. Germline loops: CDR1 SNHLY, CDR2 FYNNEI. CDR3 length: 13 residues. This CDR3 is CASRGTGSGAQYF. Here the CDR3 DNA reads TGTGCCAGCAGAGGGACAGGGTCCGGGGCCCAGTACTTC. The full variable domain, its missing parts supplied by reference TRBV2 and TRBJ2-5, is EPEVTQTPSHQVTQMGQEVILRCVPISNHLYFYWYRQILGQKVEFLVSFYNNEISEKSEIFDDQFSVERPDGSNFTLKIRSTKLEDSAMYFCASRGTGSGAQYFGPGTRLLVL.

This clonotype was recorded at least ten times. The chain recombines TRBV6-5 with TRBJ1-5, with D tentatively TRBD1 (5 bases). The CDR3 covers 17 residues. V lost 2 bases and J 5 bases, leaving 19 bases between the germline ends. The V gene's germline CDR1 is MNHEY and CDR2 SVGAGI. CDR3 protein: CASSYNYPGLRHQPQHF. In DNA form, the CDR3 reads TGTGCCAGCAGTTACAATTACCCGGGACTGAGGCATCAGCCCCAGCATTTT.

This clonotype has ten or more counts. The CDR3 DNA reads TGCGCCAGCAGTCTGGACTACGAGCAGTACTTC. This codes for CASSLDYEQYF. V gene TRBV10-2 combines with J gene TRBJ2-7; no reliable D call. V was pared by 5 bases and J by 3 bases, with 5 bases between. This CDR3 comprises 11 residues. CDR1 and CDR2 (germline): WSHSY, SAAADI.

This clonotype was detected only a few times. The J gene is TRBJ2-2, the V gene TRBV29-1; no clear D. CDR1 is SQVTM, CDR2 ANQGSEA, per germline. The CDR3 runs 12 residues. V shed 5 bases and J shed 1 base, with 5 bases lying between them. The CDR3 nucleotides are TGCAGCGTTTTTGAGAACACCGGGGAGCTGTTTTTT. Amino acid sequence: CSVFENTGELFF.

This clonotype has ten or more counts. CDR3 amino acids: CASSLTQNTEAFF. CDR3 DNA: TGCGCCAGCAGCTTGACACAGAACACTGAAGCTTTCTTT. The chain combines TRBV5-1 with TRBJ1-1; D is undetermined. Trimming cost V 1 base and J 1 base, with 5 bases left between them. The CDR3 runs to 13 residues. Germline V gene lookup returns CDR1 SGHRS and CDR2 YFSETQ.

The chain has TRBV12-3 or TRBV12-4 and TRBJ1-2, with a tentative D call TRBD1 (6 bases). This CDR3 spans 14 amino acids. Between the trimmed V and J ends, which lost 2 bases and 2 bases, there was a span of 9 bases. As DNA, the CDR3 is TGTGCCAGCAGTTTATTTGGGGGCAACTATGGCTACACCTTC. This sequence encodes CASSLFGGNYGYTF.